A selection of T cell receptor beta chains follows, all from one sample in a study of human T cells and chemical hapten exposure. One entry per CDR3 protein results from TCRdb running MiXCR on the RACE reads. Among about 94,000 distinct CDR3 sequences, about 9.3% were seen once, and the ten largest hold approximately 2%. The specimen comprised whole blood, sampled in connection with sensitization to the hapten diphenylcyclopropenone (DPC). The source is a woman between 40 and 55 years old with alopecia areata. Some clones in this sample may be carry-over from other donors' samples. Each CDR3 is given with its conserved first and last residue. Fields, in order: J gene, clone size, V gene, D gene, CDR3 protein, CDR3 DNA. A D gene is named only where the DNA matches it firmly. Only part of the rows carry a size: once, few, many, or a class if the clone is expanded.

J: TRBJ2-5; size: .; V: TRBV7-9; D: .; CDR3: CATSSYGTQETQYF; DNA: TGTGCCACCAGCTCCTACGGGACTCAAGAGACCCAGTACTTC
J: TRBJ2-1; size: .; V: TRBV5-1; D: TRBD2; CDR3: CASSPRLAGGPNEQFF; DNA: TGCGCCAGCAGCCCCCGACTAGCGGGAGGGCCAAATGAGCAGTTCTTC
J: TRBJ2-1; size: many; V: TRBV20-1; D: TRBD2; CDR3: CSATGGSGHNEQFF; DNA: TGCAGTGCCACAGGCGGGAGCGGCCACAATGAGCAGTTCTTC
J: TRBJ2-3; size: .; V: TRBV11-2; D: TRBD2; CDR3: CASSLDPSGISTDTQYF; DNA: TGTGCCAGCAGCTTAGATCCTAGCGGGATCAGCACAGATACGCAGTATTTT
J: TRBJ2-2; size: few; V: TRBV11-2; D: .; CDR3: CASSLGPRGTGELFF; DNA: TGTGCCAGCAGCTTAGGCCCCCGAGGCACCGGGGAGCTGTTTTTT
J: TRBJ2-7; size: .; V: TRBV14; D: .; CDR3: CASSQASGFSSYEQYF; DNA: TGTGCCAGCAGCCAGGCGAGCGGGTTCAGCTCCTACGAGCAGTACTTC
J: TRBJ1-5; size: many; V: TRBV12-3/TRBV12-4; D: .; CDR3: CASSLSAGALQPQHF; DNA: TGTGCCAGCAGTTTATCCGCAGGGGCGTTGCAGCCCCAGCATTTT
J: TRBJ1-6; size: few; V: TRBV27; D: TRBD1; CDR3: CASSLTGWNSPLHF; DNA: TGTGCCAGCAGCCTGACAGGGTGGAATTCACCCCTCCACTTT
J: TRBJ2-7; size: .; V: TRBV6-5; D: .; CDR3: CASSYRGSLDEQYF; DNA: TGTGCCAGCAGTTATCGGGGTAGCTTAGACGAGCAGTACTTC
J: TRBJ1-1; size: .; V: TRBV7-2; D: .; CDR3: CASSEGHPGTEAFF; DNA: TGTGCCAGCAGCGAGGGACACCCGGGGACTGAAGCTTTCTTT
J: TRBJ1-4; size: many; V: TRBV7-9; D: TRBD1; CDR3: CASSSGQGGEKLFF; DNA: TGTGCCAGCAGCTCGGGACAGGGAGGTGAAAAACTGTTTTTT
J: TRBJ1-3; size: .; V: TRBV29-1; D: TRBD1; CDR3: CSVVDREDTIYF; DNA: TGCAGCGTCGTAGACAGGGAAGACACCATATATTTT
J: TRBJ2-1; size: few; V: TRBV28; D: TRBD1; CDR3: CASSSTGTGAIHEQFF; DNA: TGTGCCAGCAGTTCGACCGGGACAGGGGCGATACATGAGCAGTTCTTC
J: TRBJ2-3; size: few; V: TRBV7-2; D: .; CDR3: CASSLPGSTDTQYF; DNA: TGTGCCAGCAGCTTGCCTGGGAGCACAGATACGCAGTATTTT
J: TRBJ2-3; size: .; V: TRBV10-1; D: TRBD2; CDR3: CATLLTGGVDTQYF; DNA: TGCGCCACCCTCTTGACGGGAGGGGTAGATACGCAGTATTTT
J: TRBJ1-2; size: .; V: TRBV30; D: .; CDR3: CASRLNYGYTF; DNA: TGTGCCTCCCGTCTTAACTATGGCTACACCTTC
J: TRBJ2-4; size: many; V: TRBV7-8; D: TRBD2; CDR3: CASSFRGLAGGQQNIQYF; DNA: TGTGCCAGCAGCTTCCGCGGACTAGCGGGAGGCCAGCAAAACATTCAGTACTTC
J: TRBJ2-7; size: medium-sized; V: TRBV29-1; D: TRBD2; CDR3: CSVEAREINEQYF; DNA: TGCAGCGTTGAAGCGCGGGAGATAAACGAGCAGTACTTC
J: TRBJ2-7; size: many; V: TRBV15; D: TRBD1; CDR3: CATSVTGTDTSYEQYF; DNA: TGTGCCACCAGCGTTACCGGGACAGACACCTCCTACGAGCAGTACTTC
J: TRBJ2-7; size: .; V: TRBV28; D: TRBD1; CDR3: CASSTIGTGTYEQYF; DNA: TGTGCCAGCAGTACAATAGGGACAGGGACTTACGAGCAGTACTTC